This note documents a single T cell receptor beta chain sequence. CDR3 length: 14 residues. Germline assignment: CDR1 MDHEN and CDR2 SYDVKM. V was clipped by 8 bases and J by 1 base; unmatched bases: 3. The entry originates in a study of blood T cell repertoires in COVID-19. Overall study: Samples taken during acute and convalescent COVID-19 were collected in the United States, Italy and Spain. Nucleic acid was either cDNA or gDNA, and it came from T cells, B-cell-depleted T cells, or PBMCs.

How the authors handled the data: Researchers report that nucleated cell counts were estimated from reference gene primer amplification. Data came from immunoSEQ multiplex PCR; TCRdb stores just in-frame clones and leaves some out. The DNA was the basis for D and trimming; V, J and clone size are from that table. In the table there are some 220,000 clones, about 83% of which are singletons. The clonotype was recovered from a human donor in a cohort sampled during active COVID-19. The specimen sequenced was peripheral blood. The chain employs TRBV28 and TRBJ2-2; 8 bases fit TRBD1. The CDR3 DNA sequence: TGTGCCAGCCGTGGACAGGGGAACACCGGGGAGCTGTTTTTT. Residues: CASRGQGNTGELFF.